A single sample is the source of the 27 T cell receptor beta chains below, sequenced in a study of cytomegalovirus exposure and HLA in healthy donors. The PCR ran on 60 Vbeta and 13 Jbeta primers. TCRdb keeps only in-frame clones here, not all; method: immunoSEQ multiplex PCR. The table includes a few hundred thousand clones, about 75% detected once. What was sequenced was PBMCs. Every receptor here comes from a man between 18 and 29 years old in good health and CMV-seronegative.

The chain has TRBV9 and TRBJ1-2; D unclear. The germline gives CDR1 SGDLS, CDR2 YYNGEE. This CDR3 contains 13 residues. V lost 0 bases to trimming and J lost 1 base, with 4 bases between them. DNA for the CDR3: TGTGCCAGCAGCGTAGACGGTAACTATGGCTACACCTTC. It codes for CASSVDGNYGYTF.

CDR3 in amino acids: CASSPLRGLAFEQYF. In DNA, the CDR3 is TGTGCCAGCAGCCCCCTTCGGGGACTAGCGTTCGAGCAGTACTTC. The genes are TRBV11-2 and TRBJ2-5, with 10 positions matching TRBD2. Judging by the DNA end, TRBJ2-7 fits better; the J call may be wrong. Germline-derived CDR1 and CDR2 are SGHAT and FQNNGV. This CDR3 is built from 15 residues.

V gene TRBV7-3 combines with J gene TRBJ1-2; maybe TRBD1 (5 bases). The germline gives CDR1 SGHTA, CDR2 FQGTGA. Trimming removed 1 base at V and 7 bases at J, with 16 bases between. The CDR3 runs to 15 residues. The CDR3, as DNA: TGTGCCAGCAGCTTAAACCCCCCAGGGCAGGGTGGCTACACCTTC. Translating gives CASSLNPPGQGGYTF.

The chain recombines TRBV7-9 with TRBJ1-1; unclear D gene. Germline V CDR1 and CDR2: SEHNR, FQNEAQ (reference sequence). The CDR3 sequence is 16 residues long. Trimming pared 6 bases from V and 2 bases from J, leaving 19 bases between. The CDR3 loop reads CASRFPTADSNTEAFF. CDR3 nucleotide sequence: TGTGCCAGCAGGTTTCCCACGGCAGACTCTAACACTGAAGCTTTCTTT.

This clone has only a few counts. The V gene is TRBV7-2, the J gene TRBJ2-3; D perhaps matches TRBD2 (5 bases). V dropped 5 bases and J dropped 2 bases, with 14 bases sitting between them. CDR1 is SGHTA, CDR2 FQGNSA, per germline. The CDR3 extends over 15 amino acids. The DNA for the CDR3 is TGTGCCAGCAGCACCTCGCGGGCCTCCACAGATACGCAGTATTTT. It encodes CASSTSRASTDTQYF.

The genes are TRBV28 and TRBJ2-7; D uncertain. Germline CDR1 MDHEN, CDR2 SYDVKM. The CDR3 extends over 13 amino acids. Trimming took off 10 bases at V and 0 bases at J, with 13 bases between the two ends. The CDR3 DNA sequence: TGTGCCATCGCCAGAAGTGGCTCCTACGAGCAGTACTTC. Its translation is CAIARSGSYEQYF.

This chain joins TRBV6-5 and TRBJ2-3, with a possible D match to TRBD2 (6 bases). The germline V gene has CDR1 MNHEY and CDR2 SVGAGI. This CDR3 has 14 residues. V was shortened by 6 bases and J by 0 bases, with 10 bases between the two germline ends. This chain's CDR3 is CASRPSGSTDTQYF. For the CDR3, the DNA is TGTGCCAGCAGACCCAGCGGGAGCACAGATACGCAGTATTTT.

Written as DNA, the CDR3 is TGTGCCACCCTCGGAGGAGAGCAGTACTTC. This encodes CATLGGEQYF. This sequence joins TRBV7-9 and TRBJ2-7; maybe TRBD2 (5 bases). The CDR3 is made up of 10 amino acids. Trimming took 10 bases from V and 7 from J, leaving 11 bases between them. Germline V gene lookup returns CDR1 SEHNR and CDR2 FQNEAQ (reference sequence). The full variable domain, in which reference TRBV7-9 and TRBJ2-7 provide the parts outside the CDR3, is DTGVSQNPRHKITKRGQNVTFRCDPISEHNRLYWYRQTLGQGPEFLTYFQNEAQLEKSRLLSDRFSAERPKGSFSTLEIQRTEQGDSAMYLCATLGGEQYFGPGTRLTVT.

The V and J genes are TRBV28 and TRBJ2-5; 12 bases match TRBD2. This CDR3 has 16 amino acids. The germline gives CDR1 MDHEN, CDR2 SYDVKM. V lost 5 bases and J lost 5; bases outside the gene matches: 9. Here the CDR3 DNA reads TGTGCCAGCAGTCCCGGACTAGCGGGATTGAACGAGACCCAGTACTTC. Its translation: CASSPGLAGLNETQYF.

V usage is TRBV11-3 and J usage is TRBJ2-2; 11 positions agree with TRBD2. CDR1 and CDR2 (germline): SGHNT, YENEEA. Unmatched junction bases numbered 3, after V lost 1 base and J lost 2 bases. The CDR3 length is 17 residues. The CDR3 protein is CASSLGLAGSNTGELFF. CDR3 DNA: TGTGCCAGCAGCTTAGGACTAGCGGGATCTAACACCGGGGAGCTGTTTTTT.

The chain employs TRBV2 and TRBJ1-2; no clear D. The CDR3 has 15 residues. Germline CDR1 is SNHLY and CDR2 is FYNNEI. V was trimmed by 2 bases and J by 6 bases, leaving 16 bases between them. The chain's CDR3 is CASSETGMVYDGYTF. CDR3 nucleotides: TGTGCCAGCAGTGAAACCGGGATGGTTTATGATGGCTACACCTTC.

This clone was seen a single time. No DNA is shown, since the ends of the CDR3 on it are uncertain; the CDR3 is the one TCRdb lists. This chain joins TRBV5-4 and TRBJ1-1; the D segment call TRBD1 is taken from the table without a DNA check. The CDR3 length equals 11 residues, ends included. CDR1 is SGHNT, CDR2 YYREEE, per germline (reference sequence). CDR3 sequence reads: CASSSGQGAFF.

This chain joins TRBV4-3 and TRBJ1-6; D gene ambiguous. CDR1 LGHNA and CDR2 YSLEER come from the germline V gene. V lost 2 bases to trimming and J lost 0 bases, with 8 bases between them. The CDR3 is 16 residues long. In nucleotides, the CDR3 is TGCGCCAGCAGCCAATCCGGGAGCTCCTATAATTCACCCCTCCACTTT. It specifies CASSQSGSSYNSPLHF.

The rearrangement joins TRBV13 to TRBJ2-1; 13 bases fit TRBD2. This CDR3 contains 17 residues. CDR1 and CDR2 (germline): PRHDT, FYEKMQ (reference sequence). V was clipped by 1 base and J by 9 bases; unmatched bases: 9. This CDR3 is CASSLVSGLAGESEQFF. CDR3 in DNA: TGTGCCAGCAGCTTAGTAAGCGGACTAGCGGGAGAAAGTGAGCAGTTCTTC.

The chain carries TRBV5-1 and TRBJ2-7; 9 nucleotides match TRBD2. The CDR3 covers 15 residues. The trim removed 4 bases at V and 3 bases at J, leaving 8 bases unmatched. Germline V gene data show CDR1 as SGHRS and CDR2 as YFSETQ. CDR3 region: CASSPPGLAHYEQYF. The CDR3 DNA is TGCGCCAGCAGCCCACCGGGACTAGCCCACTACGAGCAGTACTTC.

This clone was observed a single time. The rearrangement joins TRBV7-2 to TRBJ2-7; D unclear. V lost 1 base and J 3 bases, leaving 7 bases between the germline ends. CDR3 length: 13 residues. Germline assignment: CDR1 SGHTA and CDR2 FQGNSA. This chain's CDR3 is CASSLGDHYEQYF. Here the CDR3 DNA reads TGTGCCAGCAGCTTAGGCGATCACTACGAGCAGTACTTC.

The V gene is TRBV5-1, the J gene TRBJ1-2, with a possible D match to TRBD1 (5 bases). Germline CDR1 reads SGHRS; CDR2 reads YFSETQ. The V and J ends lost 0 bases and 14 bases respectively, with 11 bases between them. This CDR3 contains 11 residues. The CDR3 DNA follows: TGCGCCAGCAGCTTGGAGGGCAGGGCGACCTTC. Translation: CASSLEGRATF. Complete variable domain (other parts from reference TRBV5-1 and TRBJ1-2): KAGVTQTPRYLIKTRGQQVTLSCSPISGHRSVSWYQQTPGQGLQFLFEYFSETQRNKGNFPGRFSGRQFSNSRSEMNVSTLELGDSALYLCASSLEGRATFGSGTRLTVV.

The chain is built from TRBV7-8 and TRBJ2-7, with TRBD1 identical over 7 bases. The CDR3 consists of 19 residues. Germline CDR1 reads SGHVS; CDR2 reads FQNEAQ. V shed 3 bases and J 2 bases; nucleotides not matched to a gene: 19. The CDR3, as DNA: TGTGCCAGCAGCTTGCGAGTGCCGAATTCCGGGACAGAGCCCTACGAGCAGTACTTC. Translation gives CASSLRVPNSGTEPYEQYF.

A few counts support this clone. The chain links TRBV4-2 to TRBJ2-5, with a possible D match to TRBD2 (6 bases). Trimming removed 1 base from V and 4 bases from J, with 19 bases in between. This CDR3 region has 17 residues. From germline, CDR1 is LGHNA and CDR2 YNFKEQ. The CDR3 spells CASSQVGMGDSGETQYF. The CDR3 coding sequence is TGTGCCAGCAGCCAAGTCGGTATGGGGGATAGCGGAGAGACCCAGTACTTC.

The chain joins TRBV27 to TRBJ1-5; no reliable D call. Germline V gives CDR1 MNHEY, CDR2 SMNVEV (reference sequence). The CDR3 covers 12 residues. Trimming removed 5 bases from V and 2 bases from J, with 4 bases in between. CDR3 sequence reads: CASSLGNQPQHF. The DNA for the CDR3 is TGTGCCAGCAGTCTTGGCAATCAGCCCCAGCATTTT.

The chain carries TRBV2 and TRBJ2-7; D possibly corresponds to TRBD1 (5 bases). CDR3 length: 12 residues. Germline V gene sequence: CDR1 SNHLY, CDR2 FYNNEI. Trimming stripped 6 bases from V and 3 bases from J, with 9 bases between. CDR3 bases: TGTGCCAGCAGGATACAGGACTACGAGCAGTACTTC. It translates to CASRIQDYEQYF.

The rearrangement uses TRBV5-1 and TRBJ1-4; D remains unclear. The CDR3 sequence is 14 residues long. The ends were cut back, 0 bases at V and 8 bases at J, with 11 bases in the middle. The germline V gene has CDR1 SGHRS and CDR2 YFSETQ. CDR3 sequence (DNA): TGCGCCAGCAGCTTGGCAAGCCCGGGGGAAAAACTGTTTTTT. This codes for CASSLASPGEKLFF.

The chain is built from TRBV7-9 and TRBJ1-2; possibly TRBD1 for D (5 bases). There are 15 residues in the CDR3. Germline CDR1 is SEHNR and CDR2 is FQNEAQ (reference sequence). The ends were cut back, 6 bases at V and 0 bases at J, with 14 bases in the middle. The CDR3 nucleotides read TGTGCCAGCAGTTTTCCAGGGAACCCTAACTATGGCTACACCTTC. Translating it yields CASSFPGNPNYGYTF.

The gene calls are TRBV10-3 and TRBJ1-6; 9 bases are shared with TRBD1. V lost 4 bases, J lost 10 bases, and 5 bases stayed unmatched. The germline V gene has CDR1 ENHRY and CDR2 SYGVKD. This CDR3 region has 14 residues. The CDR3 protein is CAISGRDRDSPLHF. The DNA for the CDR3 is TGTGCCATCAGTGGCCGGGACAGGGACTCACCCCTCCACTTT.

This chain joins TRBV5-1 and TRBJ2-1; 15 bases line up with TRBD2. Per germline, CDR1 SGHRS and CDR2 YFSETQ. The V and J ends lost 1 base and 0 bases, in that order; junction bases with no gene match: 5. The CDR3 runs to 19 residues. CDR3 DNA sequence: TGCGCCAGCAGCTTGACTGGACTAGCGGGAGGGATCTCCTACAATGAGCAGTTCTTC. It is translated as CASSLTGLAGGISYNEQFF.

Here the CDR3 reads CASRPDGTTYTGELFF. In nucleotides, the CDR3 is TGTGCCAGCAGACCGGACGGGACTACTTACACCGGGGAGCTGTTTTTT. The chain carries TRBV5-8 and TRBJ2-2; 7 bases agree with TRBD2. Germline CDR1 is SGHTS and CDR2 is YDEGEE. The CDR3 is made up of 16 amino acids. J gave up 3 bases and V 5 bases, and 10 bases lay outside the gene matches.

Only a few counts were recorded for this clone. V usage is TRBV4-1 and J usage is TRBJ2-7, with 12 bases fitting TRBD1. CDR1 and CDR2 from the germline V gene are MGHRA and YSYEKL. The V gene end was trimmed by 0 bases and the J gene end by 7 bases; junction bases not matched to a gene: 10. The CDR3 length is 17 residues. The CDR3 DNA reads as TGCGCCAGCAGCCAAGAGGCCCGCGGGACAGGGGGCCTAGAGCAGTACTTC. Its protein product is CASSQEARGTGGLEQYF.